The next 18 T cell receptor beta chains were all read from a single sample in a study of siplizumab effects on memory and regulatory T cells. TCRdb's table, derived via immunoSEQ multiplex PCR, lists solely in-frame clones and lacks some. The profile shows about 94,000 clones, 90% to 95% of them singletons. The sample taken for sequencing was non-Treg CD4+ T cells sorted from blood. The source is a human donor in good health.

V usage is TRBV5-4 and J usage is TRBJ2-7; 11 nucleotides agree with TRBD1. The CDR3 spans 14 residues. V was pared by 3 bases and J by 7 bases, with 6 bases of the junction left unmatched. Looked up from germline, CDR1 is SGHNT and CDR2 is YYREEE (reference sequence). The CDR3 DNA follows: TGTGCCAGCAGCTCAGGACAGGGGGCGGATGAGCAGTACTTC. It is translated as CASSSGQGADEQYF.

V usage is TRBV18 and J usage is TRBJ2-6; 7 bases match TRBD1. This CDR3 has 16 residues. Germline CDR1 KGHSH, CDR2 LQKENI. V lost 2 bases to trimming and J lost 2 bases; unmatched junction nucleotides: 3. This chain's CDR3 is CASSPNRGAGANVLTF. The CDR3 DNA reads as TGTGCCAGCTCACCAAACAGGGGTGCTGGGGCCAACGTCCTGACTTTC.

The chain's CDR3 is CASSQVLGLAGAGEQYF. CDR3 DNA sequence: TGCGCCAGCAGCCAAGTCCTGGGACTAGCGGGAGCCGGCGAGCAGTACTTC. V is TRBV4-1 and J is TRBJ2-7; 14 bases fit TRBD2. This CDR3 region has 17 residues. The germline V gene has CDR1 MGHRA and CDR2 YSYEKL. The junction had 8 bases not matched to a gene; V was cut back by 1 base and J by 6 bases.

This chain links TRBV5-1 with TRBJ2-3; TRBD1 matches 7 bases. The germline V gene encodes CDR1 SGHRS and CDR2 YFSETQ. J was trimmed by 2 bases and V by 0 bases; bases with no gene match: 3. This CDR3 has 15 residues. The CDR3 here is CASSLGGQPTDTQYF. CDR3 nucleotide sequence: TGCGCCAGCAGCTTGGGGGGACAGCCCACAGATACGCAGTATTTT.

V gene TRBV5-6 combines with J gene TRBJ2-1, with a possible D match to TRBD1 (6 bases). The CDR3 contains 15 residues. V was pared by 2 bases and J by 0 bases, with 9 bases between. Germline V gene data show CDR1 as SGHDT and CDR2 as YYEEEE. The CDR3 DNA reads as TGTGCCAGCAGCTTCAGAGGGGGCTCCTACAATGAGCAGTTCTTC. Amino acid sequence: CASSFRGGSYNEQFF. The entire variable domain, with the rest obtained from reference TRBV5-6 and TRBJ2-1, is as follows: DAGVTQSPTHLIKTRGQQVTLRCSPKSGHDTVSWYQQALGQGPQFIFQYYEEEERQRGNFPDRFSGHQFPNYSSELNVNALLLGDSALYLCASSFRGGSYNEQFFGPGTRLTVL.

This chain links TRBV6-5 with TRBJ1-2; D is unresolved. The V gene lost 0 bases and the J gene lost 1 base, with 9 bases spanning the gap. The CDR3 has 15 residues. CDR1 and CDR2 from the germline V gene are MNHEY and SVGAGI. The CDR3, as DNA: TGTGCCAGCAGTTACTCCCGGGGAATTAACTATGGCTACACCTTC. Amino acids: CASSYSRGINYGYTF.

This chain connects TRBV5-4 to TRBJ1-1; tentative D call: TRBD1 (5 bases). With 0 bases removed from V and 11 bases from J, the gap between germline ends came to 11 bases. CDR3 length: 12 amino acids. Germline CDR1 and CDR2: SGHNT and YYREEE (reference sequence). Written as DNA, the CDR3 is TGTGCCAGCAGCTTGGAGACAGAATTGGCTTTCTTT. Amino acid sequence: CASSLETELAFF.

The chain has TRBV19 and TRBJ1-5, with 10 bases fitting TRBD1. Per the germline V gene, CDR1 is LNHDA and CDR2 is SQIVND (reference sequence). J lost 1 base, V lost 5 bases, and 8 bases had no gene match. The CDR3 is 17 amino acids. This chain's CDR3 is CASSPGQGRRSNQPQHF. CDR3 sequence (DNA): TGTGCCAGTAGTCCGGGACAGGGGAGAAGGAGCAATCAGCCCCAGCATTTT.

V and J are TRBV18 and TRBJ2-1; possibly TRBD1 for D (7 bases). The ends were cut back, 4 bases at V and 6 bases at J, with 19 bases in the middle. The CDR3 spans 16 residues. The germline V gene encodes CDR1 KGHSH and CDR2 LQKENI. CDR3 protein: CASSRARRGQSNEQFF. CDR3 coding DNA: TGTGCCAGCTCACGGGCGCGGCGGGGACAGTCCAATGAGCAGTTCTTC.

The chain links TRBV6-6 to TRBJ1-1; D is perhaps TRBD1 (5 bases). Between the trimmed V and J ends, which lost 7 bases and 5 bases, there was a span of 17 bases. The CDR3 loop spans 14 amino acids. The germline CDR1 and CDR2 sequences are MNHNY and SVGAGI (reference sequence). The CDR3 region has the DNA TGTGCCAGCACCCAGCAGGGTTGGGAGACTGAAGCTTTCTTT. Translating gives CASTQQGWETEAFF.

The rearrangement uses TRBV9 and TRBJ2-3; no clear D. Germline-derived CDR1 and CDR2 are SGDLS and YYNGEE. Trimming pared 0 bases from V and 5 bases from J, leaving 1 base between. The CDR3 sequence is 11 residues long. CDR3 DNA: TGTGCCAGCAGCGTAGGAGATACGCAGTATTTT. Translation: CASSVGDTQYF.

CDR3 sequence (DNA): TGTGCCAGCAGTGTACGGGACCGATATTATAGCAATCAGCCCCAGCATTTT. Translating gives CASSVRDRYYSNQPQHF. The V and J genes are TRBV6-1 and TRBJ1-5, with TRBD1 as a possible D gene (5 bases). CDR1 is MNHNS, CDR2 SASEGT, per germline. The length of the CDR3 is 17 residues. The V end was cut by 4 bases, the J end by 0 bases, with 16 bases between.

This chain uses TRBV9 with TRBJ1-4, with D perhaps matching TRBD1 (5 bases). CDR3 length: 16 amino acids. Germline lookup yields CDR1 SGDLS and CDR2 YYNGEE. Trimming stripped 3 bases from V and 7 bases from J, with 19 bases between. The chain's CDR3 is CASSEMNGGSGEKLFF. The CDR3 bases are TGTGCCAGCAGCGAGATGAATGGGGGATCGGGTGAAAAACTGTTTTTT.

This clone occurred once. The same CDR3 arises from other DNA sequences in this sample as well. The J gene is TRBJ2-2, the V gene TRBV6-5; perhaps TRBD1 as D (5 bases). The CDR3 totals 14 residues. Germline CDR1 is MNHEY and CDR2 is SVGAGI. Trimming removed 2 bases at V and 4 bases at J, with 8 bases between. CDR3 protein: CASSYRGLTGELFF. DNA for the CDR3: TGTGCCAGCAGTTACAGGGGCCTCACCGGGGAGCTGTTTTTT.

The chain uses TRBV2 and TRBJ2-1; 13 bases are a match to TRBD2. Per germline, CDR1 SNHLY and CDR2 FYNNEI. With 9 bases clipped from V and 1 base from J, the junction kept 3 bases outside the gene matches. The CDR3 is 15 amino acids. Here the CDR3 DNA reads TGTGCCAGGGGGGGACTAGCGGGATCCTACAATGAGCAGTTCTTC. It is translated as CARGGLAGSYNEQFF.

The V and J genes are TRBV7-3 and TRBJ2-7, with a weak D call TRBD2 (6 bases). The CDR3 length is 15 residues. Deletions cut 1 base from V and 3 bases from J, with 13 bases between. Germline values: CDR1 SGHTA, CDR2 FQGTGA. DNA for the CDR3: TGTGCCAGCAGCTTAATAGCTCAGGGAGGCTACGAGCAGTACTTC. Its protein product is CASSLIAQGGYEQYF.

The chain combines TRBV5-4 with TRBJ2-1; possibly TRBD1 for D (6 bases). The CDR3 is 13 amino acids. The ends were cut back, 2 bases at V and 9 bases at J, with 12 bases in the middle. The V gene's germline CDR1 is SGHNT and CDR2 YYREEE (reference sequence). The CDR3 here is CASSFRDNAEQFF. CDR3 DNA sequence: TGTGCCAGCAGCTTCCGGGACAACGCTGAGCAGTTCTTC.

The rearrangement uses TRBV7-2 and TRBJ2-2; TRBD1 or TRBD2 may be the D gene (5 bases each). Germline V gene data show CDR1 as SGHTA and CDR2 as FQGNSA. The CDR3 is 14 amino acids. Deletions cut 5 bases from V and 3 bases from J, with 10 bases between. CDR3 bases: TGTGCCAGCAGCCTACTGGGGGACACCGGGGAGCTGTTTTTT. Protein product: CASSLLGDTGELFF.